A selection of T cell receptor beta chains follows, all from one sample in a study of regulatory T cells in long-lasting Graves disease. TCRdb passed the multiplex PCR reads through MiXCR, listing each CDR3 protein once. This sample has roughly 700,000 distinct CDR3 sequences, with 30% found just once. Specimen: peripheral blood mononuclear cells (PBMCs), collected when the disease was refractory, from a patient treated with antithyroid drugs. Receptor source: a female donor with Graves disease. The CDR3 runs from the conserved cysteine through the conserved F or W. Fields, in order: V gene, CDR3 protein.

V: TRBV28; CDR3: CAAGGLAYEQYF
V: TRBV20-1; CDR3: CSAKRTSVQETQYF
V: TRBV12-3/TRBV12-4; CDR3: CASSFGTVSYGYTF
V: TRBV29-1; CDR3: CSASRGQETQYF
V: TRBV29-1; CDR3: CSTNPQGNEQFF
V: TRBV30; CDR3: CAWRTGEVNGYTF
V: TRBV7-9; CDR3: CASRMTSGRANEQYF
V: TRBV20-1; CDR3: CSARGGDGNQPQHF
V: TRBV7-9; CDR3: CASSLGETTGESKLFF
V: TRBV20-1; CDR3: CSARGVVQETQYF
V: TRBV10-2; CDR3: CASRRPGETGELFF
V: TRBV27; CDR3: CASSKLSGIPLSGANVLTF
V: TRBV18; CDR3: CASSPGQGLRETQYF
V: TRBV20-1; CDR3: CSARMPDRAEETQYF
V: TRBV9; CDR3: CASSGSGLPGELFF
V: TRBV2; CDR3: CASSEVLAGQETQYF
V: TRBV12-3/TRBV12-4; CDR3: CASSPMDAQETQYF
V: TRBV5-5; CDR3: CASSLGVNSNQPQHF
V: TRBV19; CDR3: CASSPNAGTAYEKLFF
V: TRBV5-6; CDR3: CASSLKGGRKTQYF
V: TRBV29-1; CDR3: CSVRRSNTEAFF
V: TRBV20-1; CDR3: CSARGAGQGVLQSYEQYF
V: TRBV7-9; CDR3: CASSSSGDYNEQFF
V: TRBV7-2; CDR3: CASSSPRRAGSPLHF
V: TRBV4-1; CDR3: CASSQARQNSPLHF
V: TRBV30; CDR3: CAWIAGGKQYF
V: TRBV7-3; CDR3: CASSETGGGTEAFF
V: TRBV13; CDR3: CASSWGVAGSPYEQYF
V: TRBV2; CDR3: CASSSGLAGVGAYEQYF
V: TRBV7-2; CDR3: CASSLDGVLDGYGYTF
V: TRBV27; CDR3: CASSLSQGTWGYTF
V: TRBV28; CDR3: CASSSSSGGYLGNQPQHF
V: TRBV12-3/TRBV12-4; CDR3: CASSLGAGGGTTEAFF